This T cell receptor beta chain is drawn from a study of shared clonotypes between healthy human individuals. On the study more broadly: The composition of the donors was two women and a few men aged 18 to 49. Study-level points and caveats: Tissues were not sampled, only blood, and their repertoires likely differ. Naive subsets tended to show greater estimated richness than memory subsets.

Comments on this clone: Its antigen remains unknown.

This was a deep-level run. Data came from immunoSEQ multiplex PCR; TCRdb stores just in-frame clones and leaves some out. The data show 1.5 million to 2.5 million clones, about 95% seen once. Only CD45RO-negative cells positively selected for CCR7 counted as naive CD8 cells, so terminally differentiated effector memory CD45RA+ cells were excluded. V lost 4 bases and J 5 bases, leaving 4 bases between the germline ends. CDR3 size: 11 residues. Germline CDR1 SGDLS, CDR2 YYNGEE. The receptor was isolated from a young man in good health. The V gene is TRBV9, the J gene TRBJ2-1; D is uncertain. Sequencing was carried out using naive CD8+ T cells sorted from blood. CDR3 nucleotides: TGTGCCAGCAGCTTTAACAATGAGCAGTTCTTC. As protein: CASSFNNEQFF.